Shown below are 22 T cell receptor beta chains from a single sample sequenced in a study of blood T cell repertoires in COVID-19. The repertoire was sequenced with immunoSEQ multiplex PCR; TCRdb's copy has only in-frame clones and lacks some. Here the sample spans around 250,000 clones, over 80% being singletons. The sequenced material came from peripheral blood. Every receptor here comes from a woman aged 40 to 49 who had recovered from COVID-19.

V gene TRBV18 combines with J gene TRBJ1-4, with 9 bases identical to TRBD1. Germline V lookup: CDR1 KGHSH, CDR2 LQKENI. The length of the CDR3 is 17 residues. J was trimmed by 0 bases and V by 2 bases; bases with no gene match: 4. CDR3 DNA sequence: TGTGCCAGCTCACCAATGGACAGGGGAGCAACTAATGAAAAACTGTTTTTT. Protein product: CASSPMDRGATNEKLFF.

This clone has just one count. This chain links TRBV5-1 with TRBJ2-2, with D possibly being TRBD1 (6 bases). This CDR3 comprises 15 residues. Germline V gene lookup returns CDR1 SGHRS and CDR2 YFSETQ. Trimming took 4 bases from V and 4 from J, leaving 14 bases between them. CDR3 bases: TGCGCCAGCAGCCCGTCGGACAGCCGCACCGGGGAGCTGTTTTTT. Encoded protein: CASSPSDSRTGELFF.

The chain is built from TRBV7-6 and TRBJ2-5, with 9 bases fitting TRBD1. V lost 5 bases, J lost 5 bases, and 3 bases stayed unmatched. This CDR3 has 13 amino acids. Germline V gene sequence: CDR1 SGHVS, CDR2 FNYEAQ. DNA of the CDR3: TGTGCCAGCAGCCGCGGACAGGGGGAGACCCAGTACTTC. It specifies CASSRGQGETQYF. Complete variable domain (other parts from reference TRBV7-6 and TRBJ2-5): GAGVSQSPRYKVTKRGQDVALRCDPISGHVSLYWYRQALGQGPEFLTYFNYEAQQDKSGLPNDRFSAERPEGSISTLTIQRTEQRDSAMYRCASSRGQGETQYFGPGTRLLVL.

J is TRBJ2-7 and V is TRBV5-6, with 7 bases identical to TRBD1. CDR1 and CDR2 (germline): SGHDT, YYEEEE. The CDR3 consists of 14 residues. Losses at the gene ends were 4 bases for V and 2 bases for J; bases not matched to a gene: 6. Here the CDR3 DNA reads TGTGCCAGCAGCGCGACGACAGGGCCCTACGAGCAGTACTTC. As protein: CASSATTGPYEQYF.

On this clone: Other DNA sequences of this sample code for an identical CDR3. The rearrangement uses TRBV11-2 and TRBJ1-3; D is ambiguous. The CDR3 covers 16 residues. Per the germline V gene, CDR1 is SGHAT and CDR2 is FQNNGV. V was clipped by 3 bases and J by 0 bases, with 12 bases between them. CDR3 loop: CASSFSQLSSGNTIYF. CDR3 DNA: TGTGCCAGCAGCTTTTCACAGTTGAGCTCTGGAAACACCATATATTTT.

The rearrangement uses TRBV29-1 and TRBJ2-7, with D tentatively TRBD2 (5 bases). CDR1 is SQVTM, CDR2 ANQGSEA, per germline. Deletions cut 7 bases from V and 0 bases from J, with 13 bases between. This CDR3 is 13 amino acids long. CDR3 nucleotide sequence: TGCAGCGCCCGGGATGCTAGCTCCTACGAGCAGTACTTC. Its protein is CSARDASSYEQYF.

CDR3 protein: CATRDTLNEQFF. The CDR3, as DNA: TGTGCCACCCGGGACACACTCAATGAGCAGTTCTTC. The genes are TRBV10-3 and TRBJ2-1; TRBD1 is a possible D gene (6 bases). The CDR3 runs 12 residues. Germline V gene data show CDR1 as ENHRY and CDR2 as SYGVKD. V was cut by 10 bases and J by 6 bases, with 13 bases left in between.

CDR3 sequence: CSASRVGGAYNEQFF. The CDR3 coding sequence is TGCAGTGCTAGTCGGGTTGGGGGGGCTTACAATGAGCAGTTCTTC. The chain carries TRBV20-1 and TRBJ2-1; perhaps TRBD2 as D (7 bases). There are 15 residues in the CDR3. Trimming left V 3 bases short and J 4 bases short, with 16 bases between. CDR1 is DFQATT, CDR2 SNEGSKA, per germline (reference sequence).

V and J are TRBV2 and TRBJ1-2; D not certain. V gave up 2 bases and J gave up 4 bases, with 8 bases separating them. Germline CDR1 reads SNHLY; CDR2 reads FYNNEI. The CDR3 has 13 residues. This chain's CDR3 is CASSESRVYGYTF. As DNA, the CDR3 is TGTGCCAGCAGTGAATCGCGGGTCTATGGCTACACCTTC.

This clone was detected only once. This chain links TRBV5-1 with TRBJ1-1, with D tentatively TRBD1 (6 bases). Trimming removed 4 bases from V and 0 bases from J, with 13 bases in between. CDR3 length: 15 residues. Germline CDR1 is SGHRS and CDR2 is YFSETQ. The CDR3 spells CASSLLTGLNTEAFF. The CDR3 region has the DNA TGCGCCAGCAGCCTACTGACAGGCCTGAACACTGAAGCTTTCTTT.

This clone was counted between two and nine times. This sequence joins TRBV15 and TRBJ2-7, with D possibly matching TRBD1 (5 bases). CDR3 length: 13 residues. Germline-derived CDR1 and CDR2 are LNHNV and YYDKDF (reference sequence). Trimming removed 7 bases at V and 1 base at J, with 11 bases between. The CDR3 coding sequence is TGTGCCACCACCATAAGGGGTTCCTACGAGCAGTACTTC. Translating gives CATTIRGSYEQYF.

The rearrangement joins TRBV6-2 or TRBV6-3 to TRBJ2-2; 12 bases are shared with TRBD2. Losses at the gene ends were 5 bases for V and 5 bases for J; bases not matched to a gene: 6. Looked up from germline, CDR1 is MNHEY and CDR2 is SVGEGT. The CDR3 covers 16 residues. This CDR3 reads CASSKGTSGHTGELFF. In DNA, the CDR3 is TGTGCCAGCAGTAAGGGGACTAGCGGGCATACCGGGGAGCTGTTTTTT.

This chain connects TRBV5-1 to TRBJ1-4; 8 bases are a match to TRBD1. The CDR3 totals 18 residues. Trimming at V came to 1 base and at J to 5 bases, leaving 13 bases not matched to a gene. Germline V gene lookup returns CDR1 SGHRS and CDR2 YFSETQ. The chain's CDR3 is CASSLLGLRGQVNEKLFF. For the CDR3, the DNA is TGCGCCAGCAGCTTGTTAGGTCTCCGGGGACAGGTGAATGAAAAACTGTTTTTT.

The chain has TRBV3-1 (or the pseudogene TRBV3-2) and TRBJ2-7, with 7 bases identical to TRBD2. The germline V gene encodes CDR1 LGHDT and CDR2 YNNKEL (reference sequence). CDR3 length: 12 amino acids. The V gene end was trimmed by 4 bases and the J gene end by 4 bases; junction bases not matched to a gene: 1. The CDR3 coding sequence is TGTGCCAGCAGCCCTAGCGGTTACGAGCAGTACTTC. This encodes CASSPSGYEQYF.

CDR3 DNA: TGTGCCAGCATCGACCTGGTAGCAAAGGCAAATGGCTACACCTTC. Protein sequence: CASIDLVAKANGYTF. This chain joins TRBV6-1 and TRBJ1-2; D uncertain. V shed 7 bases and J shed 6 bases, with 21 bases lying between them. Germline V gene lookup returns CDR1 MNHNS and CDR2 SASEGT. CDR3 length equals 15 residues.

V is TRBV11-3 and J is TRBJ1-6; D perhaps matches TRBD1 (6 bases). The V end was cut by 0 bases, the J end by 10 bases, with 16 bases between. The CDR3 has 16 residues. Germline-derived CDR1 and CDR2 are SGHNT and YENEEA. The CDR3 DNA reads as TGTGCCAGCAGCTTAGATATGGGGGCAAGTCAATCACCCCTCCACTTT. As protein: CASSLDMGASQSPLHF.

V usage is TRBV7-9 and J usage is TRBJ2-5; no clear D gene. Trimming pared 8 bases from V and 2 bases from J, leaving 18 bases between. CDR3 length equals 15 residues. Germline lookup yields CDR1 SEHNR and CDR2 FQNEAQ (reference sequence). The CDR3, as DNA: TGTGCCAGCTTATTGGGTCAGGCCCCTCAAGAGACCCAGTACTTC. Protein: CASLLGQAPQETQYF.

Note on this clone: This could be a read error, since a much larger clone is one nucleotide away. The V and J genes are TRBV7-2 and TRBJ1-1; 7 nucleotides agree with TRBD1. In germline, CDR1 is SGHTA, CDR2 FQGNSA. The trim removed 1 base at V and 0 bases at J, leaving 11 bases unmatched. The CDR3 totals 18 residues. The CDR3 sequence is CASSLGPGQRRMNTEAFF. In DNA form, the CDR3 reads TGTGCCAGCAGCTTAGGACCGGGACAGAGAAGGATGAACACTGAAGCTTTCTTT. Combining the CDR3 with reference TRBV7-2 and TRBJ1-1 gives the whole variable domain GAGVSQSPSNKVTEKGKDVELRCDPISGHTALYWYRQSLGQGLEFLIYFQGNSAPDKSGLPSDRFSAERTGGSVSTLTIQRTQQEDSAVYLCASSLGPGQRRMNTEAFFGQGTRLTVV.

The chain joins TRBV10-3 to TRBJ2-1, with 7 bases fitting TRBD1. This CDR3 spans 13 amino acids. Trimming at V came to 2 bases and at J to 6 bases, leaving 1 base not matched to a gene. Germline V lookup: CDR1 ENHRY, CDR2 SYGVKD. CDR3 protein: CAISEGTVNEQFF. The CDR3 coding sequence is TGTGCCATCAGTGAGGGGACAGTCAATGAGCAGTTCTTC.

This chain links TRBV19 with TRBJ1-5; 10 nucleotides line up with TRBD1. Trimming took 4 bases from V and 3 from J; bases not matched to a gene: 3. The CDR3 totals 15 residues. CDR1 and CDR2 from the germline V gene are LNHDA and SQIVND (reference sequence). CDR3 protein: CASSTGQGNNQPQHF. The CDR3 bases are TGTGCCAGTAGTACGGGACAGGGGAACAATCAGCCCCAGCATTTT.

The chain couples TRBV28 to TRBJ2-1; 10 positions match TRBD2. Trimming removed 6 bases from V and 8 bases from J; junction bases left unmatched: 7. The CDR3 contains 14 residues. From germline, CDR1 is MDHEN and CDR2 SYDVKM. CDR3 loop: CASRKAGGTYEQFF. Here the CDR3 DNA reads TGTGCCAGCAGAAAAGCGGGGGGGACTTATGAGCAGTTCTTC. Complete variable domain (other parts from reference TRBV28 and TRBJ2-1): DVKVTQSSRYLVKRTGEKVFLECVQDMDHENMFWYRQDPGLGLRLIYFSYDVKMKEKGDIPEGYSVSREKKERFSLILESASTNQTSMYLCASRKAGGTYEQFFGPGTRLTVL.

The CDR3 sequence: CASSQRSRSGSPLHF. The DNA for the CDR3 is TGTGCCAGCAGCCAGAGGAGTCGTTCGGGTTCACCCCTCCACTTT. This chain links TRBV3-1 (or the pseudogene TRBV3-2) with TRBJ1-6; D call uncertain. CDR1 is LGHDT, CDR2 YNNKEL, per germline (reference sequence). The CDR3 totals 15 residues. V was clipped by 3 bases and J by 9 bases, with 15 bases between them.